A single sample gave rise to the 17 T cell receptor beta chains below, sequenced in a study of cytomegalovirus exposure and HLA in healthy donors. This PCR relied on a set of 60 Vbeta primers and 13 Jbeta primers. TCRdb's copy holds only in-frame clones and misses some; the assay was immunoSEQ multiplex PCR. The sample has approximately 170,000 clones, roughly 88% seen once. Sequences were obtained from PBMCs. These receptors were taken from a boy between 2 and 10 years old in good health and CMV-seronegative.

The chain employs TRBV5-1 and TRBJ2-5; 7 bases are a match to TRBD1. Germline CDR1 and CDR2: SGHRS and YFSETQ. V was clipped by 2 bases and J by 2 bases; unmatched bases: 3. The CDR3 extends over 14 amino acids. Written as DNA, the CDR3 is TGCGCCAGCAGCTTCGGACAGGTACAAGAGACCCAGTACTTC. Protein product: CASSFGQVQETQYF.

V gene TRBV7-8 combines with J gene TRBJ1-5; 9 positions agree with TRBD1. Germline trimming cut 5 bases from V and 7 bases from J; bases unmatched to any gene: 9. There are 15 residues in the CDR3. Per germline, CDR1 SGHVS and CDR2 FQNEAQ. This CDR3 reads CASSPDRGIRQPQHF. For the CDR3, the DNA is TGTGCCAGCAGCCCCGACAGGGGGATAAGGCAGCCCCAGCATTTT. Together with reference TRBV7-8 and TRBJ1-5, the CDR3 gives the full variable domain: GAGVSQSPRYKVAKRGQDVALRCDPISGHVSLFWYQQALGQGPEFLTYFQNEAQLDKSGLPSDRFFAERPEGSVSTLKIQRTQQEDSAVYLCASSPDRGIRQPQHFGDGTRLSIL.

The chain has TRBV4-3 and TRBJ2-7, with a possible D match to TRBD2 (6 bases). Germline-derived CDR1 and CDR2 are LGHNA and YSLEER. This CDR3 is 13 amino acids long. V lost 1 base to trimming and J lost 3 bases, with 7 bases between them. The CDR3: CASSQGTNYEQYF. The CDR3 DNA reads TGCGCCAGCAGCCAAGGGACTAACTACGAGCAGTACTTC.

This chain joins TRBV30 and TRBJ1-2; possible D gene TRBD1, 5 bases. Germline-derived CDR1 and CDR2 are GTSNPN and SVGIG (reference sequence). Trimming pared 2 bases from V and 0 bases from J, leaving 10 bases between. The CDR3 is 14 residues long. CDR3 loop: CAWSTTVANYGYTF. Written as DNA, the CDR3 is TGTGCCTGGAGTACGACAGTGGCTAACTATGGCTACACCTTC.

J is TRBJ2-1 and V is TRBV2; 10 bases line up with TRBD1. With 6 bases clipped from V and 4 bases from J, the junction kept 6 bases outside the gene matches. CDR3 length: 15 amino acids. Germline values: CDR1 SNHLY, CDR2 FYNNEI. The CDR3 is CASSQGQGRYNEQFF. Here the CDR3 DNA reads TGTGCCAGCAGCCAGGGACAGGGGAGATACAATGAGCAGTTCTTC.

A few counts support this clone. This chain connects TRBV19 to TRBJ2-1; a possible D gene is TRBD1 (6 bases). CDR3 length equals 14 residues. With 0 bases removed from V and 7 bases from J, the gap between germline ends came to 10 bases. The germline V gene encodes CDR1 LNHDA and CDR2 SQIVND (reference sequence). For the CDR3, the DNA is TGTGCCAGTAGTATAGATCCAGGGGCAAATGAGCAGTTCTTC. As protein: CASSIDPGANEQFF.

This chain links TRBV19 with TRBJ2-3, with no clear D. The CDR3 totals 16 residues. V was pared by 0 bases and J by 4 bases, with 14 bases between. Germline-derived CDR1 and CDR2 are LNHDA and SQIVND (reference sequence). The DNA of the CDR3 is TGTGCCAGTAGTATAGACCCTCGTGGGCATCCAGATACGCAGTATTTT. Translated: CASSIDPRGHPDTQYF. Filled out from reference TRBV19 and TRBJ2-3, the complete variable domain reads DGGITQSPKYLFRKEGQNVTLSCEQNLNHDAMYWYRQDPGQGLRLIYYSQIVNDFQKGDIAEGYSVSREKKESFPLTVTSAQKNPTAFYLCASSIDPRGHPDTQYFGPGTRLTVL.

This rearrangement joins TRBV14 to TRBJ1-2; TRBD1 aligns across 9 bases. Germline V lookup: CDR1 SGHDN, CDR2 FVKESK. V shed 4 bases, J shed 3 bases, and the junction held 9 bases outside the gene matches. The CDR3 totals 16 residues. The CDR3 sequence: CASSRYPGQGYYGYTF. The CDR3 coding sequence is TGTGCCAGCAGCCGCTATCCGGGACAGGGCTACTATGGCTACACCTTC.

The chain links TRBV6-6 to TRBJ1-2; TRBD1 matches at 12 bases. This CDR3 has 15 amino acids. Germline V gene data show CDR1 as MNHNY and CDR2 as SVGAGI (reference sequence). The J segment lost 7 bases and the V segment lost 5 bases, leaving 8 bases of the junction unmatched. The CDR3 reads CASSHIPGQGAGYTF. CDR3 in DNA: TGTGCCAGCAGTCATATCCCGGGACAGGGGGCTGGCTACACCTTC.

V is TRBV23-1 and J is TRBJ2-2; 7 bases fit TRBD1. TRBV23-1 is recorded as an ORF, its role being uncertain. The CDR3 is 16 residues long. V lost 0 bases, J lost 1 base, and 2 bases stayed unmatched. CDR3 sequence reads: CASSQSGTVNTGELFF. In DNA form, the CDR3 reads TGCGCCAGCAGTCAATCCGGGACAGTGAACACCGGGGAGCTGTTTTTT.

The chain has TRBV7-2 and TRBJ2-7; 9 bases are shared with TRBD2. Trimming cost V 5 bases and J 5 bases; bases outside gene matches: 16. CDR1 is SGHTA and CDR2 is FQGNSA in the germline V gene. The CDR3 has 17 amino acids. The CDR3 nucleotides read TGTGCCAGCAGCCTCCTAAGGGGGGGTAGCGGGAGTCACGAGCAGTACTTC. Its translation: CASSLLRGGSGSHEQYF. The whole variable domain, filled in from reference TRBV7-2 and TRBJ2-7, reads GAGVSQSPSNKVTEKGKDVELRCDPISGHTALYWYRQSLGQGLEFLIYFQGNSAPDKSGLPSDRFSAERTGGSVSTLTIQRTQQEDSAVYLCASSLLRGGSGSHEQYFGPGTRLTVT.

This clone was observed once. The rearrangement joins TRBV28 to TRBJ2-7; 8 nucleotides match TRBD1. V lost 8 bases, J lost 6 bases, and 15 bases stayed unmatched. The CDR3 extends over 15 amino acids. Germline V gene data show CDR1 as MDHEN and CDR2 as SYDVKM. CDR3 in DNA: TGTGCCAGCGCGGTGACAGGGGCTTTCCCTCCCGAGCAGTACTTC. Encoded protein: CASAVTGAFPPEQYF.

As concerns this clone: This specimen includes other DNA sequences encoding the same CDR3. This chain connects TRBV19 to TRBJ2-1, with TRBD1 as a possible D gene (6 bases). The CDR3 has 15 amino acids. CDR1 is LNHDA and CDR2 is SQIVND in the germline V gene (reference sequence). V gave up 5 bases and J gave up 0 bases, with 11 bases separating them. The CDR3 DNA reads as TGTGCCAGTAGTGTCGACAGGAGCTCCTACAATGAGCAGTTCTTC. Residues: CASSVDRSSYNEQFF.

V is TRBV6-5 and J is TRBJ2-3; D perhaps matches TRBD1 (6 bases). This CDR3 is 13 amino acids long. V lost 7 bases to trimming and J lost 3 bases, with 11 bases between them. CDR1 is MNHEY and CDR2 is SVGAGI in the germline V gene. CDR3 DNA: TGTGCCAGCACTGCAACAGGGACAGATACGCAGTATTTT. It translates to CASTATGTDTQYF.

The V and J genes are TRBV19 and TRBJ2-1, with TRBD2 as a possible D gene (7 bases). The length of the CDR3 is 15 residues. The germline CDR1 and CDR2 sequences are LNHDA and SQIVND (reference sequence). Trimming left V 7 bases short and J 7 bases short, with 20 bases between. The CDR3: CASNGAGGGENEQFF. In nucleotides, the CDR3 is TGTGCCAGTAACGGCGCAGGAGGGGGGGAGAATGAGCAGTTCTTC.

This chain joins TRBV30 and TRBJ2-7; possible D gene TRBD2, 6 bases. In germline, CDR1 is GTSNPN, CDR2 SVGIG (reference sequence). The CDR3 contains 14 residues. V lost 5 bases and J lost 1, with 15 bases in between. The CDR3 DNA reads TGTGCCTGGTCGGGTTGGGGAGGTTCCTACGAGCAGTACTTC. It codes for CAWSGWGGSYEQYF.

The chain joins TRBV7-9 to TRBJ2-1; D gene ambiguous. CDR1 is SEHNR and CDR2 is FQNEAQ in the germline V gene (reference sequence). The ends were cut back, 5 bases at V and 7 bases at J, with 9 bases in the middle. The CDR3 length is 12 residues. The CDR3 here is CASSRQVNEQFF. In nucleotides, the CDR3 is TGTGCCAGCAGCCGGCAGGTAAATGAGCAGTTCTTC.